This TCR beta chain was sequenced in a study of OX40 agonist ivuxolimab in advanced cancers. The overall study: Patients were treated with ivuxolimab, an agonistic anti-OX40 (CD134) antibody. Patients treated during dose escalation were battling hepatocellular carcinoma, melanoma, renal cell or head and neck cancer.

The table came from immunoSEQ multiplex PCR; TCRdb's copy has only in-frame clones and leaves some out. Here the sample spans about 45,000 clones, roughly 82% being singletons. The length of the CDR3 is 16 residues. Per the germline V gene, CDR1 is LGHNA and CDR2 is YNFKEQ. The V end lost 0 bases, the J end lost 0 bases, and 9 bases lay between the germline ends. This clone was seen a single time. This chain joins TRBV4-2 and TRBJ2-1; D may be TRBD2 (5 bases). The sequences come from CD4+ or CD8+ T cells sorted from blood, collected in a trial of the OX40 agonist ivuxolimab. This clonotype originated in an adult with an advanced solid tumor such as melanoma, head and neck, liver or kidney cancer. This chain's CDR3 is CASSQDLGSSYNEQFF. CDR3 DNA sequence: TGTGCCAGCAGCCAAGATCTTGGGAGCTCCTACAATGAGCAGTTCTTC.